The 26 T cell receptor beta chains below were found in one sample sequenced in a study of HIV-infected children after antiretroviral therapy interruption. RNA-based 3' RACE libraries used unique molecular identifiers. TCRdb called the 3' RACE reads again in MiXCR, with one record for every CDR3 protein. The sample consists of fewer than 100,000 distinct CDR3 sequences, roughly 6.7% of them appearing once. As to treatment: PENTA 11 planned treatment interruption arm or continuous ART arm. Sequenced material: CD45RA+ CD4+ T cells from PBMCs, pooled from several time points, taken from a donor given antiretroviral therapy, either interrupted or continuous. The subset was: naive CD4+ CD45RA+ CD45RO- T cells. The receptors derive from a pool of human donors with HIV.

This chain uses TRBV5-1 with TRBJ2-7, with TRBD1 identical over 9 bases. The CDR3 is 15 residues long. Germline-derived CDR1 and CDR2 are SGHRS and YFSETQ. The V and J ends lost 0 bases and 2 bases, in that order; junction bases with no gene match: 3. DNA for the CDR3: TGCGCCAGCAGCTTGGATGGGACAGGGCCCTACGAGCAGTACTTC. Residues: CASSLDGTGPYEQYF.

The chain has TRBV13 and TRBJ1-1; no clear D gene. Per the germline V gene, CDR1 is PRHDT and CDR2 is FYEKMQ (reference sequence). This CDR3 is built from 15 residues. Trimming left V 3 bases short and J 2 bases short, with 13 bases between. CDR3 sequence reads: CASSLLTTDNTEAFF. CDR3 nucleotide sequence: TGTGCCAGCAGCTTGTTAACGACGGACAACACTGAAGCTTTCTTT.

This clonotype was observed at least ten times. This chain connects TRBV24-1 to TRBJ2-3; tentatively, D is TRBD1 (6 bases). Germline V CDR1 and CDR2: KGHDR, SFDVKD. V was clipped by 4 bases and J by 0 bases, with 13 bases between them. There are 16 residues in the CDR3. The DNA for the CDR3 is TGTGCCACCAGTGACCCCCGGACAGCTAGCACAGATACGCAGTATTTT. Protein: CATSDPRTASTDTQYF.

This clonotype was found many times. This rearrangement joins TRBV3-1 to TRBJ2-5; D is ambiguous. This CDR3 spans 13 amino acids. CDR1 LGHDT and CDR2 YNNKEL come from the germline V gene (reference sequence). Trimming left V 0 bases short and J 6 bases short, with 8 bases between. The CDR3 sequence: CASSQDTWKTQYF. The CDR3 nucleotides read TGTGCCAGCAGCCAAGACACCTGGAAGACCCAGTACTTC.

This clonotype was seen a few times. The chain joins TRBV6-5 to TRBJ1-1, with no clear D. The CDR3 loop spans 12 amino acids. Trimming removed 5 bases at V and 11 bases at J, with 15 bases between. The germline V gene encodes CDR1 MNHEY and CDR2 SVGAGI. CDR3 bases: TGTGCCAGCAGTGCACGAGATAGACGGGCTTTCTTT. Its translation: CASSARDRRAFF.

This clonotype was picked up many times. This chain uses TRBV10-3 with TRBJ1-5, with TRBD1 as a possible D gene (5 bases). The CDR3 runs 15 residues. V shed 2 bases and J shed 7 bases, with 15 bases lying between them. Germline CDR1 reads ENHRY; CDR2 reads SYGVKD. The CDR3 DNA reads TGTGCCATCAGTGAGAGGGGCAAATCGGGACAGCCCCAGCATTTT. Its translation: CAISERGKSGQPQHF.

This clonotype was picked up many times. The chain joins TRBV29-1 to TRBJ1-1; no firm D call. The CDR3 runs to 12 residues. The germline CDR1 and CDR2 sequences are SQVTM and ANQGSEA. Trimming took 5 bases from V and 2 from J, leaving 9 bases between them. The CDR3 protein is CSVQLGNTEAFF. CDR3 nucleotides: TGCAGCGTTCAATTGGGAAACACTGAAGCTTTCTTT.

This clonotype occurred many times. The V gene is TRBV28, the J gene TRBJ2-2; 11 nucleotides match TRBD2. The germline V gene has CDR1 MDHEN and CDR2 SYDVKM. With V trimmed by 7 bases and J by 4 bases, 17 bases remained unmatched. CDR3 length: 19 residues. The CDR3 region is CASTTFRASGGRSTGELFF. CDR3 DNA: TGTGCCAGCACAACATTCCGGGCTAGCGGGGGGAGGAGCACCGGGGAGCTGTTTTTT.

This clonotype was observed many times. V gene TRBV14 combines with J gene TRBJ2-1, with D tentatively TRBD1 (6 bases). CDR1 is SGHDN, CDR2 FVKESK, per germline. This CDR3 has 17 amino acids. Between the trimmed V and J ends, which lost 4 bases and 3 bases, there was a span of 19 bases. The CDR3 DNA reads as TGTGCCAGCAGCCGTAAGACAGGCCTTACGTTCTACAATGAGCAGTTCTTC. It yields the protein CASSRKTGLTFYNEQFF.

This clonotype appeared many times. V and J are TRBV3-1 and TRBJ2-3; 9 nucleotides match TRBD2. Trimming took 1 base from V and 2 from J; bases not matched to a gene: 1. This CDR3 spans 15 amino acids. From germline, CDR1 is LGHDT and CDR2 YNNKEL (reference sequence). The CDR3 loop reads CASSQGLADTDTQYF. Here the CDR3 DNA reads TGTGCCAGCAGCCAAGGACTAGCGGACACAGATACGCAGTATTTT.

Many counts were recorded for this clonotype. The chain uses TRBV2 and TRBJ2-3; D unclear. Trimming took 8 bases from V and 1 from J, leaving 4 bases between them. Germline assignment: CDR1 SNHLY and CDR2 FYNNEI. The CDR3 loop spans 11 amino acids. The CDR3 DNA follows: TGTGCCAGCGGGGGCACAGATACGCAGTATTTT. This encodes CASGGTDTQYF.

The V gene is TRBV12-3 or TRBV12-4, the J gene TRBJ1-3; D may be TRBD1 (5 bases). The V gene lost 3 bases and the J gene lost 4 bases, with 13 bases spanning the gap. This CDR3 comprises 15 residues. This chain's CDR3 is CASSFYATGGNTIYF. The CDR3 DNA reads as TGTGCCAGCAGTTTTTATGCAACAGGAGGAAACACCATATATTTT.

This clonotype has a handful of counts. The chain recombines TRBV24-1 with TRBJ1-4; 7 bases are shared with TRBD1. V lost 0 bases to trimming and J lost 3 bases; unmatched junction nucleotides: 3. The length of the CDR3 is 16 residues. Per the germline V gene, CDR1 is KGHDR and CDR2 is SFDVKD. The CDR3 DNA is TGTGCCACCAGTGATTTGAGACAGGGCGCTAATGAAAAACTGTTTTTT. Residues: CATSDLRQGANEKLFF.

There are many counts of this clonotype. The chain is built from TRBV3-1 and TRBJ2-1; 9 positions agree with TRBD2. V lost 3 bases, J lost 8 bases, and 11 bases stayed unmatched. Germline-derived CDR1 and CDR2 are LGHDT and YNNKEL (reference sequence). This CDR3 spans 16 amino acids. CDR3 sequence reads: CASSQDVAGDADEQFF. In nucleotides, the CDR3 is TGTGCCAGCAGCCAGGACGTAGCGGGAGATGCGGATGAGCAGTTCTTC.

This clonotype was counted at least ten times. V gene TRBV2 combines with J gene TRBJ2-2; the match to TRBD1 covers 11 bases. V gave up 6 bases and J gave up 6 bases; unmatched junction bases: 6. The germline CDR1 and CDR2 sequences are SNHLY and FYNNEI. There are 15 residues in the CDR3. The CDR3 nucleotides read TGTGCCAGCAGCCTCGGACAGGGGGCTTCCGGGGAGCTGTTTTTT. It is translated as CASSLGQGASGELFF.

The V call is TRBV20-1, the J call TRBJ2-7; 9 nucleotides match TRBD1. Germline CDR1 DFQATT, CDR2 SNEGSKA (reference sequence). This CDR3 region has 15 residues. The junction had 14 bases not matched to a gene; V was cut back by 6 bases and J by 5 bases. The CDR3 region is CSAGKGQGGINEQYF. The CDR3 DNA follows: TGCAGTGCAGGGAAGGGACAGGGCGGGATAAACGAGCAGTACTTC.

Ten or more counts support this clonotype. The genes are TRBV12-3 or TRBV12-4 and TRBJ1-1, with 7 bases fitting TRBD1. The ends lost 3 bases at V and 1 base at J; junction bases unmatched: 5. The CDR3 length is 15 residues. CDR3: CASSLAGQENTEAFF. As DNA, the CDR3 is TGTGCCAGCAGTTTGGCCGGACAGGAGAACACTGAAGCTTTCTTT.

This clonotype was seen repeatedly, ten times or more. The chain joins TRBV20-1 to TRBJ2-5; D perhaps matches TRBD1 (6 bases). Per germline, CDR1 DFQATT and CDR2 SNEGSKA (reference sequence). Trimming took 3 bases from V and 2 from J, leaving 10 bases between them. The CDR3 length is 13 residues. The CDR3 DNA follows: TGCAGTGCTAGTAGGGACACTCAAGAGACCCAGTACTTC. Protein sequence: CSASRDTQETQYF.

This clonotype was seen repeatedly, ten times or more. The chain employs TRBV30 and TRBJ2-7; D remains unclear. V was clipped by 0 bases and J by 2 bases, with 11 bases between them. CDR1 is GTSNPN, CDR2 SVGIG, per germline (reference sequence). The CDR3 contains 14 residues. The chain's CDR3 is CAWSVHAGPYEQYF. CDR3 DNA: TGTGCCTGGAGTGTACATGCAGGCCCCTACGAGCAGTACTTC. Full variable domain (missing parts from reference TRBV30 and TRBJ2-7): SQTIHQWPATLVQPVGSPLSLECTVEGTSNPNLYWYRQAAGRGLQLLFYSVGIGQISSEVPQNLSASRPQDRQFILSSKKLLLSDSGFYLCAWSVHAGPYEQYFGPGTRLTVT.

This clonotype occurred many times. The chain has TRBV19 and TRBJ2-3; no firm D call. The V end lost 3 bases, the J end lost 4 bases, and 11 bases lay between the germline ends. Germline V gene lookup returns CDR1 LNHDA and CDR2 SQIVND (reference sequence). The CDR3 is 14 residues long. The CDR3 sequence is CASSMDAVADTQYF. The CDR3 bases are TGTGCCAGTAGTATGGACGCGGTCGCAGATACGCAGTATTTT.

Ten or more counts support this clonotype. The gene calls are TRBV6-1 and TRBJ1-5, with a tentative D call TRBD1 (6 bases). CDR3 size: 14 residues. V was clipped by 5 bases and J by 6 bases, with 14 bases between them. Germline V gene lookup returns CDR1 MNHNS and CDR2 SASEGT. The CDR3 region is CASSPRQVAQPQHF. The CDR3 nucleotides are TGTGCCAGCAGTCCCCGACAGGTAGCTCAGCCCCAGCATTTT.

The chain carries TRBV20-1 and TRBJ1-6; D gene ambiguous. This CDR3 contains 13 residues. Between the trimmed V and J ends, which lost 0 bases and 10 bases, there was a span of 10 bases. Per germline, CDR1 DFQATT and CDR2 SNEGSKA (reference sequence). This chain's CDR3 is CSAREVVRSPLHF. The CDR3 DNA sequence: TGCAGTGCTAGAGAGGTGGTACGGTCACCCCTCCACTTT.

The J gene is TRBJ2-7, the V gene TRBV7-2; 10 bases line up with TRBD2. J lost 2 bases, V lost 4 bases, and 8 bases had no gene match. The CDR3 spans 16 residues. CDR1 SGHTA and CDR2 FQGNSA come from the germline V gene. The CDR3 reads CASSSTLAGTPYEQYF. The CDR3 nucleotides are TGTGCCAGCAGCTCCACACTAGCGGGGACTCCCTACGAGCAGTACTTC.

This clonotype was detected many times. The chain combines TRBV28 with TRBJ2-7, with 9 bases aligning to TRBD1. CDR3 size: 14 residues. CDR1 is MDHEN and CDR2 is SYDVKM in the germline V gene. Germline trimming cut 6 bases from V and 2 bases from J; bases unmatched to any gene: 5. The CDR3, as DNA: TGTGCCAGCAGCCCCGGGACAGGGCCCTACGAGCAGTACTTC. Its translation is CASSPGTGPYEQYF.

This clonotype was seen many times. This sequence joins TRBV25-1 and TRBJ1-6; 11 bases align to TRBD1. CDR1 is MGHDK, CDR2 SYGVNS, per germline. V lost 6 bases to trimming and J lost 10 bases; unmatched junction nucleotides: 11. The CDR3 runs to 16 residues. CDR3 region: CASSRPGQGAASPLHF. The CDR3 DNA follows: TGTGCCAGCAGCCGCCCCGGACAGGGGGCTGCCTCACCCCTCCACTTT.

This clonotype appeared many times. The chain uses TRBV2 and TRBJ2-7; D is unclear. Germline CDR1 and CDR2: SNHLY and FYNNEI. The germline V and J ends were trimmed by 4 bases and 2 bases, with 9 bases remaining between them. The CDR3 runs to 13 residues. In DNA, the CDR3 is TGTGCCAGCAGTGTCCCTTTACCCTACGAGCAGTACTTC. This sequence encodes CASSVPLPYEQYF. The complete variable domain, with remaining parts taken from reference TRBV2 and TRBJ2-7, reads EPEVTQTPSHQVTQMGQEVILRCVPISNHLYFYWYRQILGQKVEFLVSFYNNEISEKSEIFDDQFSVERPDGSNFTLKIRSTKLEDSAMYFCASSVPLPYEQYFGPGTRLTVT.